This TCR beta chain was obtained from a study of shared clonotypes between healthy human individuals. Germline CDR1 MNHEY, CDR2 SMNVEV (reference sequence). Trimming took off 6 bases at V and 7 bases at J, with 18 bases between the two ends. This CDR3 is 15 amino acids long. Repertoires were generated with immunoSEQ multiplex PCR, while TCRdb's copy carries only in-frame clones and drops some. Altogether about 1.4 million clones are present, around 97% being singletons, with the ten largest covering approximately 1.1%. This clone came up once. The chain uses TRBV27 and TRBJ1-4; the D is unclear. The sequence was obtained from a man aged 25 to 45 in good health. Sample: naive CD4+ T cells sorted from blood. This sample's subset: CD45RA+ positively selected. The CDR3 reads CASSQLQWGGEKLFF. Written as DNA, the CDR3 is TGTGCCAGCAGCCAATTACAGTGGGGAGGTGAAAAACTGTTTTTT.